This TCR beta chain was observed in a study of shared clonotypes between healthy human individuals. Findings and caveats of the study: Non-shared clonotypes showed lower generation probabilities than clonotypes common to all four donors.

Worth noting for this clone: No antigen is known for it.

Generated by immunoSEQ multiplex PCR, the TCRdb table keeps only in-frame clones and is missing some. The repertoire holds fewer than 150,000 clones, with around two thirds as singletons. The germline V gene encodes CDR1 MGHDK and CDR2 SYGVNS. There are 14 residues in the CDR3. Trimming at V came to 7 bases and at J to 2 bases, leaving 7 bases not matched to a gene. Sequenced input: memory CD8+ T cells sorted from blood. Subset defined: CD45RO+ cells pooled with CCR7-negative TemRA cells. V gene TRBV25-1 combines with J gene TRBJ2-7; 8 nucleotides agree with TRBD1. The receptor comes from a woman in her 30s in good health. The CDR3 nucleotides are TGTGCCAGCACCAATGACAGGGGACCCTACGAGCAGTACTTC. It specifies CASTNDRGPYEQYF.